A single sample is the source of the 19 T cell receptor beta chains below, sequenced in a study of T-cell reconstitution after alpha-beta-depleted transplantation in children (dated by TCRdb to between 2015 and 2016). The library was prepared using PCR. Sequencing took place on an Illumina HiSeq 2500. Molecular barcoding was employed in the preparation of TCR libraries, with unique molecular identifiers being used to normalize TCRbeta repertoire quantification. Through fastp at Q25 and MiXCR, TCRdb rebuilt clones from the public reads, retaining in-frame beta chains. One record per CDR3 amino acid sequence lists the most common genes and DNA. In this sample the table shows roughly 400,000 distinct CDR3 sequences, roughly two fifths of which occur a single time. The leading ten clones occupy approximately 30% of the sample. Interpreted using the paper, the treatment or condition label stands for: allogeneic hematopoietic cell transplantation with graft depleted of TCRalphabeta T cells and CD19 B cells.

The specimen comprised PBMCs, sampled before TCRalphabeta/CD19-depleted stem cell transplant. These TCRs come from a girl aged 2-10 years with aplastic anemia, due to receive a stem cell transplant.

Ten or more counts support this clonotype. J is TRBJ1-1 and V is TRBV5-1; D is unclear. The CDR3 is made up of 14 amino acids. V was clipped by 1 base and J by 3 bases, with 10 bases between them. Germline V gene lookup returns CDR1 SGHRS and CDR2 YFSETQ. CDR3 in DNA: TGCGCCAGCAGCTTGCTTGCCCTAGACACTGAAGCTTTCTTT. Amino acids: CASSLLALDTEAFF.

CDR3 sequence reads: CASSPHGRGTYNEQFF. CDR3 bases: TGTGCCAGCAGCCCACACGGACGGGGGACCTACAATGAGCAGTTCTTC. The chain joins TRBV7-3 to TRBJ2-1; a weak D match, TRBD2 (6 bases). The V gene's germline CDR1 is SGHTA and CDR2 FQGTGA. The CDR3 runs 16 residues. The germline V and J ends were trimmed by 5 bases and 2 bases, with 16 bases remaining between them.

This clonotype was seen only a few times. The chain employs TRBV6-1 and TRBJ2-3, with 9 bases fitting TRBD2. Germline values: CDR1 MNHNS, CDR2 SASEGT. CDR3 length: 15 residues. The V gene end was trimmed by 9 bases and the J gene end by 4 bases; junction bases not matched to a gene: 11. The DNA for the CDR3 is TGTGCCAGTCTTATTATGCGGGAGGGCCCAGATACGCAGTATTTT. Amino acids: CASLIMREGPDTQYF.

CDR3 region: CSVGRDYEQYF. For the CDR3, the DNA is TGCAGCGTTGGACGGGACTACGAGCAGTACTTC. The chain is built from TRBV29-1 and TRBJ2-7, with D perhaps matching TRBD2 (5 bases). The CDR3 is 11 amino acids. The ends were cut back, 4 bases at V and 3 bases at J, with 7 bases in the middle. Germline lookup yields CDR1 SQVTM and CDR2 ANQGSEA.

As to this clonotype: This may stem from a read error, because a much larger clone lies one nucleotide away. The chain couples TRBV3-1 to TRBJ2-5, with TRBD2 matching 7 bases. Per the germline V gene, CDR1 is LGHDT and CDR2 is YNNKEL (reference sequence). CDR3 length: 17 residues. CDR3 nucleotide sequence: TGTGCCAGCACCCAAGATCTGAGGGAGGGCGGGAAAGAGACCCAGTACTTC. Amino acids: CASTQDLREGGKETQYF.

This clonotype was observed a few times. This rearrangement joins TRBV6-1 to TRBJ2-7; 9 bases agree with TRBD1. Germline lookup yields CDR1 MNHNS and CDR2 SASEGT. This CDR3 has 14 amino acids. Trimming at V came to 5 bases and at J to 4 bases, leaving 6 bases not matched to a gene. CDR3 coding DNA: TGTGCCAGCAGTAAGGGACAGGGCCTGTACGAGCAGTACTTC. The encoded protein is CASSKGQGLYEQYF.

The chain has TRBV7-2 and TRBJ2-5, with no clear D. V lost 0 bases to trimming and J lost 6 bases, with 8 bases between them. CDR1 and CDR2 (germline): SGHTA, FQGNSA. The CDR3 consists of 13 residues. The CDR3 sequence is CASSLAGRQTQYF. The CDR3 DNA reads TGTGCCAGCAGCTTAGCCGGGCGGCAGACCCAGTACTTC.

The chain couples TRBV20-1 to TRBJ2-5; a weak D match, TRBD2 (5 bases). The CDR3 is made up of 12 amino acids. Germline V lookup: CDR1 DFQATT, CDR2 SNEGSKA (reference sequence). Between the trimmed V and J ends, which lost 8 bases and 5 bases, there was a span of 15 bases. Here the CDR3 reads CSRGRTGETQYF. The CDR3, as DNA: TGCAGTAGAGGTCGTACGGGGGAGACCCAGTACTTC.

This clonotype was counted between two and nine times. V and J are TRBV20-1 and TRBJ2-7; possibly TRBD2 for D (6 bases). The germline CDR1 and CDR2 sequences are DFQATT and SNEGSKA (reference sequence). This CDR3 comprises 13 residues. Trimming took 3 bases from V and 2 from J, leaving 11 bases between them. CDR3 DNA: TGCAGTGCTAGGGGGACTCACCCCTACGAGCAGTACTTC. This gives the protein CSARGTHPYEQYF.

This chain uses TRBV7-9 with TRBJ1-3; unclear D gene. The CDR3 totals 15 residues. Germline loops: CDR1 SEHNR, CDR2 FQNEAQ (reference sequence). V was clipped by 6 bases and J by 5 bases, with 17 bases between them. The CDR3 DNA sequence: TGTGCCAGCAGTGGACTTGACCATGGGCGAAACACCATATATTTT. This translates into CASSGLDHGRNTIYF.

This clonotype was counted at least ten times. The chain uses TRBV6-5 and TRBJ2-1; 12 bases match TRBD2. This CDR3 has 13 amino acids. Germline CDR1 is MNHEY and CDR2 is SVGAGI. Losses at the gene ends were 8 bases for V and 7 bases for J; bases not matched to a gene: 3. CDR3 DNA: TGTGCCAGCCTAGCGGGAGGGGGTAATGAGCAGTTCTTC. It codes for CASLAGGGNEQFF.

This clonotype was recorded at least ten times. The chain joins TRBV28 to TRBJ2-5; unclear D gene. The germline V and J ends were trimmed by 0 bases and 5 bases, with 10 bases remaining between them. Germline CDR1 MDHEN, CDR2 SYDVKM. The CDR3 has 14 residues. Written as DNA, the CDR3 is TGTGCCAGCAGTTTATGGTCGGACGGGGAGACCCAGTACTTC. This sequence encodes CASSLWSDGETQYF.

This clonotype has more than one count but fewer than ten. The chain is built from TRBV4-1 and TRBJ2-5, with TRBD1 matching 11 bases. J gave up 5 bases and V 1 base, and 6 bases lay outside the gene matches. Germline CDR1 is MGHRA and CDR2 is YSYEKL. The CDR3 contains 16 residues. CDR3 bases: TGCGCCAGCAGCCAAGGGACAGGGGGCGGGTTGGAGACCCAGTACTTC. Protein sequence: CASSQGTGGGLETQYF.

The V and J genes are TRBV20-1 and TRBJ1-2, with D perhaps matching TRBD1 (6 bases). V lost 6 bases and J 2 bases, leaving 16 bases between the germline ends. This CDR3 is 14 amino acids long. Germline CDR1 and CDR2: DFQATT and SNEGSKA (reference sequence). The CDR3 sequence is CSATDRLSNYGYTF. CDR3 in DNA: TGCAGTGCCACCGACAGGTTATCCAACTATGGCTACACCTTC.

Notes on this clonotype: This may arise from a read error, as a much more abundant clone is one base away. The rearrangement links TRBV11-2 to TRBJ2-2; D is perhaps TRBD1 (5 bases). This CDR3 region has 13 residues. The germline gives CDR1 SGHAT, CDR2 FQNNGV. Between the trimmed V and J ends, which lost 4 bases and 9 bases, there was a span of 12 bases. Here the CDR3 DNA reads TGTGCCAGCAGCTCGCAGGGTACCAGGGAGCTGTTTTTT. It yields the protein CASSSQGTRELFF.

CDR3 sequence: CASSLGTSLLDTQYF. CDR3 sequence (DNA): TGCGCCAGCAGCTTGGGGACTAGCCTCCTCGATACGCAGTATTTT. The genes are TRBV5-1 and TRBJ2-3; 8 bases match TRBD2. Germline V gives CDR1 SGHRS, CDR2 YFSETQ. The CDR3 extends over 15 amino acids. V was pared by 0 bases and J by 6 bases, with 6 bases of the junction left unmatched.

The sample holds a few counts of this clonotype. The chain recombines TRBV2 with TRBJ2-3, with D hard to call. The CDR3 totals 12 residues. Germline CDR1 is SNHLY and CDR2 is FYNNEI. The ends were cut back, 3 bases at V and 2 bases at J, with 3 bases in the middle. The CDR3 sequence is CASSDNTDTQYF. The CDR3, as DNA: TGTGCCAGCAGTGACAACACAGATACGCAGTATTTT. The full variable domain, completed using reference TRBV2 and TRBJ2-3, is EPEVTQTPSHQVTQMGQEVILRCVPISNHLYFYWYRQILGQKVEFLVSFYNNEISEKSEIFDDQFSVERPDGSNFTLKIRSTKLEDSAMYFCASSDNTDTQYFGPGTRLTVL.

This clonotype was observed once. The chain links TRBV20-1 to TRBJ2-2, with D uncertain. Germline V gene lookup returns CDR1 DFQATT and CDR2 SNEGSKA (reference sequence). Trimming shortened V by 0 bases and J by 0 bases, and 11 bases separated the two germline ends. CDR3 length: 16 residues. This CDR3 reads CSARDRGRANTGELFF. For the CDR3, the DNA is TGCAGTGCTAGAGATCGTGGACGCGCGAACACCGGGGAGCTGTTTTTT.

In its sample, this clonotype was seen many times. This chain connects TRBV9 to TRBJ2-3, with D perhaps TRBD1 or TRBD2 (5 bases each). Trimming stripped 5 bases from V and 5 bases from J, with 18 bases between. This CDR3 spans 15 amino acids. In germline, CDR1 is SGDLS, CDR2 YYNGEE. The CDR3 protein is CASSSPGRLLDTQYF. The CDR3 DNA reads TGTGCCAGCAGTTCACCGGGACGACTTTTAGATACGCAGTATTTT.